This T cell receptor beta chain was sequenced in a study of cytomegalovirus exposure and HLA in healthy donors. Turning to this clone: Its cognate antigen is unknown.

The CDR3 runs 15 residues. V was clipped by 6 bases and J by 2 bases, with 14 bases between them. Germline loops: CDR1 MNHEY, CDR2 SVGAGI. Findings of the study overall: Rare TCR sequences dominated, though some public TCRs recurred in many donors. Analyses of presence/absence relied on an assumption of roughly uniform sequencing depth across donors.

The PCR made use of 60 Vbeta and 13 Jbeta primers. Method: immunoSEQ multiplex PCR; TCRdb's copy keeps in-frame clones and lacks some. The table has some 91,000 clones, around 80% seen once; the top ten hold around 0.76%. This chain connects TRBV6-5 to TRBJ1-5, with TRBD1 as a possible D gene (6 bases). The sequence was collected from a woman in her sixties or seventies in good health and CMV-seronegative. Sequences were obtained from PBMCs. CDR3 nucleotides: TGTGCCAGCAGATTAACAGGGACACGCAATCAGCCCCAGCATTTT. It translates to CASRLTGTRNQPQHF.